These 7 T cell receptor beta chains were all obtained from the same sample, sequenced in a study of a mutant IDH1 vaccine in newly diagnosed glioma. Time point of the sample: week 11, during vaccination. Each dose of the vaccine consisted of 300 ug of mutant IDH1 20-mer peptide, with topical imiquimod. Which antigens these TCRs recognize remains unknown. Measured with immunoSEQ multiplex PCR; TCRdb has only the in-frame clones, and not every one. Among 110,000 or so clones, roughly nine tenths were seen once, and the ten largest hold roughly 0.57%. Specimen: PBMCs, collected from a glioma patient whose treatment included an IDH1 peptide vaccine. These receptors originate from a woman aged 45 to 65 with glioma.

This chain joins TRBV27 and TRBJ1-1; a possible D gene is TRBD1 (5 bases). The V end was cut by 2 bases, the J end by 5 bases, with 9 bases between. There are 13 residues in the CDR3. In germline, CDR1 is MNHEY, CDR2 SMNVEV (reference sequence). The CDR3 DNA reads TGTGCCAGCAGTTTAACAGGTAGGACTGAAGCTTTCTTT. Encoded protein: CASSLTGRTEAFF.

CDR3 DNA sequence: TGCGCCAGCAGCTTGTACACCCAGCATTTT. Translation: CASSLYTQHF. This sequence joins TRBV5-1 and TRBJ1-5, with D hard to call. Germline CDR1 is SGHRS and CDR2 is YFSETQ. CDR3 length: 10 amino acids. The germline V and J ends were trimmed by 1 base and 11 bases, with 4 bases remaining between them.

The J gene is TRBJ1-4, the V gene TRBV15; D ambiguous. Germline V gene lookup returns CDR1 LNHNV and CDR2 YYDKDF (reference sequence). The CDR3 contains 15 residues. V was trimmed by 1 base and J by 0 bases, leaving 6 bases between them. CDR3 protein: CATSRAGSTNEKLFF. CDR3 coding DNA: TGTGCCACCAGCAGAGCTGGGTCAACTAATGAAAAACTGTTTTTT.

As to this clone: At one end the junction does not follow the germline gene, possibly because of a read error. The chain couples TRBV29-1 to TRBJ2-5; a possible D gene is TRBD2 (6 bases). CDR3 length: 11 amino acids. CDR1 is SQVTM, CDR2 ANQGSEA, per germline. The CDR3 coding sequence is TGCAGCGTTGAGTCCCTGGAGGGTTGGCACTTC. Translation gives CSVESLEGWHF. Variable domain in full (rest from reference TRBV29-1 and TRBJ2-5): SAVISQKPSRDICQRGTSLTIQCQVDSQVTMMFWYRQQPGQSLTLIATANQGSEATYESGFVIDKFPISRPNLTFSTLTVSNMSPEDSSIYLCSVESLEGWHFGPGTRLLVL.

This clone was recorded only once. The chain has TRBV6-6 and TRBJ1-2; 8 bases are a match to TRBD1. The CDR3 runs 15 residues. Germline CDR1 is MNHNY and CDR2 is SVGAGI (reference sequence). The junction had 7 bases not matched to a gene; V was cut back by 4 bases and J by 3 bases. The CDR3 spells CASSSDRGRHYGYTF. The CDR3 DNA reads TGTGCCAGCAGTTCCGACAGGGGCCGACACTATGGCTACACCTTC.

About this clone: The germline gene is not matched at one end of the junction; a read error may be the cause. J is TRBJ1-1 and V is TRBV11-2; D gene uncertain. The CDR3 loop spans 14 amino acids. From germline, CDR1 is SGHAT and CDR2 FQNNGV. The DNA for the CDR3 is TGTACCAGCAGCACTCGCCCCGAGGGCGGAGAAGCTTTCTTT. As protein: CTSSTRPEGGEAFF.

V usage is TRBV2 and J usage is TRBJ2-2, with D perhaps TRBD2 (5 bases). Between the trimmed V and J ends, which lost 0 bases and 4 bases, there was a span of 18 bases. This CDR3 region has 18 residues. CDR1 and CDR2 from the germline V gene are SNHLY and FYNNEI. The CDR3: CASSEAVARARVTGELFF. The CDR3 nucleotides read TGTGCCAGCAGTGAAGCGGTTGCGAGGGCTCGGGTCACCGGGGAGCTGTTTTTT.